These T cell receptor beta chains were read from a single sample in a study of T cells after yellow fever vaccination. MiXCR, run by TCRdb on the 5' RACE reads, gives a single entry per CDR3 protein. Of about 340,000 distinct CDR3 sequences in the sample, around 3.9% were seen once. The material was PBMCs, obtained 5 days after the yellow fever booster vaccination. These receptors originate from a man younger than 30 who received the YFV17D yellow fever vaccine. Both conserved end residues are part of each CDR3. The order of the fields is D gene, clone size, V gene, J gene, CDR3 protein, CDR3 DNA. A D gene is named only where the DNA matches it firmly. Clone size is shown for a subset of rows, as once, few, many or a class of expanded clone.

d_call: TRBD1; clone_size: NA; v_call: TRBV25-1; j_call: TRBJ1-6; cdr3_aa: CASSVRGLNSPLHF; cdr3_nt: TGTGCCAGCAGTGTAAGGGGGCTTAATTCACCCCTCCACTTT
d_call: NA; clone_size: few; v_call: TRBV29-1; j_call: TRBJ1-1; cdr3_aa: CSVEENPGTGEAFF; cdr3_nt: TGCAGCGTTGAAGAAAATCCGGGGACGGGGGAAGCTTTCTTT
d_call: TRBD1; clone_size: few; v_call: TRBV4-3; j_call: TRBJ1-5; cdr3_aa: CASSREWTGRQPQHF; cdr3_nt: TGCGCCAGCAGCCGAGAATGGACAGGGCGACAGCCCCAGCATTTT
d_call: NA; clone_size: many; v_call: TRBV29-1; j_call: TRBJ2-1; cdr3_aa: CSVAGEQFF; cdr3_nt: TGCAGCGTTGCCGGGGAGCAGTTCTTC
d_call: TRBD2; clone_size: few; v_call: TRBV12-3/TRBV12-4; j_call: TRBJ2-2; cdr3_aa: CASSPLAGGHTGELFF; cdr3_nt: TGTGCCAGCAGTCCCCTAGCGGGGGGACACACCGGGGAGCTGTTTTTT
d_call: NA; clone_size: NA; v_call: TRBV7-2; j_call: TRBJ2-6; cdr3_aa: CASSSRETGANVLTF; cdr3_nt: TGTGCCAGCAGCTCCAGGGAGACTGGGGCCAACGTCCTGACTTTC
d_call: NA; clone_size: few; v_call: TRBV4-1; j_call: TRBJ1-5; cdr3_aa: CASSQDWQGNQPQHF; cdr3_nt: TGCGCCAGCAGCCAAGATTGGCAGGGCAATCAGCCCCAGCATTTT
d_call: TRBD2; clone_size: few; v_call: TRBV12-3/TRBV12-4; j_call: TRBJ2-3; cdr3_aa: CASTAGAGGRDTQYF; cdr3_nt: TGTGCCAGCACTGCAGGAGCGGGGGGCAGGGATACGCAGTATTTT
d_call: NA; clone_size: many; v_call: TRBV12-3/TRBV12-4; j_call: TRBJ2-3; cdr3_aa: CASSRQTDTQYF; cdr3_nt: TGTGCCAGCAGTCGACAGACAGATACGCAGTATTTT
d_call: NA; clone_size: few; v_call: TRBV18; j_call: TRBJ2-2; cdr3_aa: CASSPRRDGELFF; cdr3_nt: TGTGCCAGCTCACCAAGGCGGGACGGGGAGCTGTTTTTT
d_call: NA; clone_size: NA; v_call: TRBV11-2; j_call: TRBJ2-1; cdr3_aa: CASSLASWNYNEQFF; cdr3_nt: TGTGCCAGCAGCTTAGCCTCGTGGAATTACAATGAGCAGTTCTTC
d_call: NA; clone_size: many; v_call: TRBV6-5; j_call: TRBJ2-7; cdr3_aa: CASSLTHSYEQYF; cdr3_nt: TGTGCCAGCAGCCTAACCCACTCCTACGAGCAGTACTTC
d_call: TRBD1; clone_size: few; v_call: TRBV4-2; j_call: TRBJ2-5; cdr3_aa: CASSRSDREQETQYF; cdr3_nt: TGTGCCAGCAGCCGATCGGACAGGGAGCAAGAGACCCAGTACTTC
d_call: NA; clone_size: few; v_call: TRBV7-3; j_call: TRBJ2-2; cdr3_aa: CASSLRVAPSTGELFF; cdr3_nt: TGTGCCAGCAGCTTAAGGGTGGCGCCGAGCACCGGGGAGCTGTTTTTT
d_call: NA; clone_size: few; v_call: TRBV20-1; j_call: TRBJ1-5; cdr3_aa: CSARGTVQPQHF; cdr3_nt: TGCAGTGCTAGAGGGACGGTTCAGCCCCAGCATTTT
d_call: NA; clone_size: many; v_call: TRBV7-9; j_call: TRBJ2-3; cdr3_aa: CASSSPQDTQYF; cdr3_nt: TGTGCCAGCAGCTCCCCCCAAGATACGCAGTATTTT
d_call: TRBD2; clone_size: many; v_call: TRBV4-3; j_call: TRBJ2-1; cdr3_aa: CASSRTSGAYNEQFF; cdr3_nt: TGCGCCAGCAGCCGGACTAGCGGGGCGTACAATGAGCAGTTCTTC
d_call: NA; clone_size: many; v_call: TRBV4-3; j_call: TRBJ2-5; cdr3_aa: CASSQVGGLLETQYF; cdr3_nt: TGCGCCAGCAGCCAAGTCGGGGGCCTACTCGAGACCCAGTACTTC
d_call: TRBD1; clone_size: few; v_call: TRBV19; j_call: TRBJ1-2; cdr3_aa: CASSPGQGFPLYTF; cdr3_nt: TGTGCCAGTAGTCCGGGACAGGGGTTCCCGCTCTACACCTTC
d_call: NA; clone_size: few; v_call: TRBV5-1; j_call: TRBJ2-7; cdr3_aa: CASTPTPPPSSYEQYF; cdr3_nt: TGCGCCAGCACCCCAACCCCACCGCCGAGCTCCTACGAGCAGTACTTC
d_call: TRBD1; clone_size: few; v_call: TRBV5-1; j_call: TRBJ2-5; cdr3_aa: CASSSEDRLKQYF; cdr3_nt: TGCGCCAGCAGCTCGGAGGACAGGCTTAAACAGTACTTC
d_call: NA; clone_size: few; v_call: TRBV19; j_call: TRBJ2-3; cdr3_aa: CASTASTDTQYF; cdr3_nt: TGTGCCAGTACGGCGAGCACAGATACGCAGTATTTT
d_call: NA; clone_size: many; v_call: TRBV7-2; j_call: TRBJ2-3; cdr3_aa: CASSLVAWDTQYF; cdr3_nt: TGTGCCAGCAGCTTAGTAGCTTGGGATACGCAGTATTTT
d_call: NA; clone_size: NA; v_call: TRBV5-1; j_call: TRBJ1-1; cdr3_aa: CASSFREEGRNTEAFF; cdr3_nt: TGCGCCAGCAGCTTTAGGGAGGAAGGGCGGAACACTGAAGCTTTCTTT
d_call: TRBD2; clone_size: few; v_call: TRBV20-1; j_call: TRBJ2-7; cdr3_aa: CSARDLTGGILGVREQYF; cdr3_nt: TGCAGTGCTAGAGATCTAACCGGGGGGATCCTTGGAGTGCGAGAGCAGTACTTC
d_call: NA; clone_size: NA; v_call: TRBV29-1; j_call: TRBJ2-5; cdr3_aa: CSVAGGRFRQETQYF; cdr3_nt: TGCAGCGTCGCCGGGGGGCGATTTAGACAAGAGACCCAGTACTTC
d_call: TRBD2; clone_size: few; v_call: TRBV10-1; j_call: TRBJ2-1; cdr3_aa: CASAAGVSYNEQFF; cdr3_nt: TGCGCCAGCGCAGCGGGGGTCTCCTACAATGAGCAGTTCTTC
d_call: TRBD1; clone_size: NA; v_call: TRBV20-1; j_call: TRBJ2-6; cdr3_aa: CSARTGGSGANVLTF; cdr3_nt: TGCAGTGCTAGGACAGGGGGCTCTGGGGCCAACGTCCTGACTTTC
d_call: NA; clone_size: NA; v_call: TRBV5-6; j_call: TRBJ1-2; cdr3_aa: CASSLVRGATF; cdr3_nt: TGTGCCAGCAGTCTGGTGCGGGGTGCTACCTTC
d_call: NA; clone_size: NA; v_call: TRBV3-1; j_call: TRBJ2-1; cdr3_aa: CASSPLGGNNEQFF; cdr3_nt: TGTGCCAGCAGCCCCTTAGGAGGGAACAATGAGCAGTTCTTC
d_call: NA; clone_size: few; v_call: TRBV6-5; j_call: TRBJ1-6; cdr3_aa: CASKTYGTSYNSPLHF; cdr3_nt: TGTGCCAGCAAAACCTACGGGACATCCTATAATTCACCCCTCCACTTT
d_call: TRBD1; clone_size: few; v_call: TRBV3-1; j_call: TRBJ1-4; cdr3_aa: CASSQHSPGTDIEKLFF; cdr3_nt: TGTGCCAGCAGCCAACACAGTCCCGGGACAGATATTGAAAAACTGTTTTTT
d_call: TRBD2; clone_size: NA; v_call: TRBV3-1; j_call: TRBJ2-1; cdr3_aa: CASSQITAGATYNEQFF; cdr3_nt: TGTGCCAGCAGCCAAATAACAGCGGGGGCCACCTACAATGAGCAGTTCTTC
d_call: TRBD1; clone_size: NA; v_call: TRBV6-5; j_call: TRBJ2-3; cdr3_aa: CASSLTGVGPDTQYF; cdr3_nt: TGTGCCAGCAGCTTGACAGGGGTGGGGCCAGATACGCAGTATTTT
d_call: NA; clone_size: NA; v_call: TRBV25-1; j_call: TRBJ1-3; cdr3_aa: CASSEIPGGNTIYF; cdr3_nt: TGTGCCAGCAGTGAAATTCCAGGTGGAAACACCATATATTTT
d_call: NA; clone_size: NA; v_call: TRBV12-3/TRBV12-4; j_call: TRBJ1-5; cdr3_aa: CASSVGRNQPQHF; cdr3_nt: TGTGCCAGCAGCGTAGGGCGCAATCAGCCCCAGCATTTT
d_call: NA; clone_size: NA; v_call: TRBV7-2; j_call: TRBJ2-7; cdr3_aa: CASSRPGGYEQYF; cdr3_nt: TGTGCCAGCAGCCGCCCTGGGGGGTACGAGCAGTACTTC
d_call: NA; clone_size: many; v_call: TRBV20-1; j_call: TRBJ2-3; cdr3_aa: CSAVPMGDTQYF; cdr3_nt: TGCAGTGCTGTCCCGATGGGAGATACGCAGTATTTT
d_call: NA; clone_size: few; v_call: TRBV7-9; j_call: TRBJ2-3; cdr3_aa: CASSFLSGAITDTQYF; cdr3_nt: TGTGCCAGCAGCTTTCTTTCCGGGGCGATCACAGATACGCAGTATTTT
d_call: NA; clone_size: NA; v_call: TRBV9; j_call: TRBJ2-2; cdr3_aa: CASSVDVGSGELFF; cdr3_nt: TGTGCCAGCAGCGTAGATGTGGGGTCCGGGGAGCTGTTTTTT
d_call: TRBD2; clone_size: many; v_call: TRBV24-1; j_call: TRBJ2-1; cdr3_aa: CATSDPRGSGVEQFF; cdr3_nt: TGTGCCACCAGTGATCCCCGTGGCAGCGGGGTTGAGCAGTTCTTC
d_call: TRBD2; clone_size: NA; v_call: TRBV3-1; j_call: TRBJ2-1; cdr3_aa: CASSASSGSYNEQFF; cdr3_nt: TGTGCCAGCAGCGCATCTAGCGGATCCTACAATGAGCAGTTCTTC
d_call: TRBD2; clone_size: few; v_call: TRBV7-3; j_call: TRBJ2-1; cdr3_aa: CASSLSGGSYEQFF; cdr3_nt: TGTGCCAGCAGCTTAAGCGGGGGGTCATATGAGCAGTTCTTC
d_call: TRBD1; clone_size: many; v_call: TRBV12-3/TRBV12-4; j_call: TRBJ2-1; cdr3_aa: CASSLGDRGTYNEQFF; cdr3_nt: TGTGCTTCCAGTCTAGGGGACAGGGGAACCTACAATGAGCAGTTCTTC
d_call: NA; clone_size: NA; v_call: TRBV4-1; j_call: TRBJ2-1; cdr3_aa: CASSQDPRGTSYNEQFF; cdr3_nt: TGCGCCAGCAGCCAAGATCCACGGGGGACATCCTACAATGAGCAGTTCTTC
d_call: TRBD1; clone_size: few; v_call: TRBV9; j_call: TRBJ2-5; cdr3_aa: CASSVVGQGETQYF; cdr3_nt: TGTGCCAGCAGCGTAGTTGGACAGGGTGAGACCCAGTACTTC
d_call: NA; clone_size: NA; v_call: TRBV7-2; j_call: TRBJ2-3; cdr3_aa: CASSLPTLPARYF; cdr3_nt: TGTGCCAGCAGCTTACCGACTCTCCCGGCCCGGTATTTT
d_call: NA; clone_size: NA; v_call: TRBV20-1; j_call: TRBJ2-5; cdr3_aa: CSARIQAQETQYF; cdr3_nt: TGCAGTGCTAGGATACAGGCACAAGAGACCCAGTACTTC
d_call: NA; clone_size: many; v_call: TRBV6-1; j_call: TRBJ1-5; cdr3_aa: CASSERFYSNQPQHF; cdr3_nt: TGTGCCAGCAGTGAAAGGTTTTATAGCAATCAGCCCCAGCATTTT
d_call: TRBD1; clone_size: NA; v_call: TRBV5-1; j_call: TRBJ1-1; cdr3_aa: CASSSWGGSGQGLTEAFF; cdr3_nt: TGCGCCAGCTCCTCTTGGGGGGGATCGGGACAGGGGTTAACTGAAGCTTTCTTT
d_call: NA; clone_size: many; v_call: TRBV4-3; j_call: TRBJ1-1; cdr3_aa: CASSRQHMNTEAFF; cdr3_nt: TGCGCCAGCAGCAGGCAACATATGAACACTGAAGCTTTCTTT